This TCR beta chain originates from a study of metastatic and nonmetastatic thyroid tumors. Study-level information: Repertoires from malignant and benign thyroid patients were compared across blood and tumor or nodule tissue.

This CDR3 is built from 13 residues. The V end was cut by 4 bases, the J end by 5 bases, with 12 bases between. Study outcomes and limitations: Within blood and tumor, benign nodules reportedly had significantly lower TCR beta diversity than malignant thyroid tumors did.

Prior to thyroid surgery, none of the patients had received any treatment. This clone was counted between two and nine times. Its antigen is undetermined. The authors' processing: It was from CDR3 differences across clinicopathological groups that a distant-metastasis classifier for papillary thyroid cancer was built. MiXCR reprocessed the PCR reads for TCRdb. The V and J calls reflect TCRdb's pipeline rather than the authors' work. The top ten hold 39% of the sample, which has some 28,000 clones, 20% to 25% seen once. This receptor was identified in a female donor with papillary thyroid cancer or a benign thyroid nodule (not recorded which). Some clones in this sample may be carry-over from other donors' samples. The source material was blood. The chain employs TRBV12-3 or TRBV12-4 and TRBJ2-7; D might be TRBD1 or TRBD2, each matching 5 bases. CDR3: CASSYGRGDEQYF. The CDR3 region has the DNA TGTGCCAGCAGTTATGGACGGGGCGACGAGCAGTACTTC.